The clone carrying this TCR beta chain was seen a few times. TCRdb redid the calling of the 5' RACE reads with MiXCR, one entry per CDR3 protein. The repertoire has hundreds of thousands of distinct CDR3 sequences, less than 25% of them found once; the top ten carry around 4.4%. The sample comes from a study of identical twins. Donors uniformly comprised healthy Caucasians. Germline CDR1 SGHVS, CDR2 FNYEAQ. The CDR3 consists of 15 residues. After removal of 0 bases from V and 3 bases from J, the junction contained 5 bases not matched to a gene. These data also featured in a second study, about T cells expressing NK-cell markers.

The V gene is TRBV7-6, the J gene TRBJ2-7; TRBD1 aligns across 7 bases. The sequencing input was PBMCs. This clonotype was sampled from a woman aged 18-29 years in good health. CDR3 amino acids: CASSLAGGAVYEQYF. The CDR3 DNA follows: TGTGCCAGCAGCTTAGCAGGGGGCGCGGTCTACGAGCAGTACTTC.